These 5 T cell receptor beta chains share one sample of origin, sequenced in a study of shared T cell receptors in the human thymus. Produced via immunoSEQ multiplex PCR; TCRdb's table is partial and in-frame only. The table shows roughly 660,000 clones, with roughly 90% occurring only once. These data were also filed under a second study, of human thymus T cells.

The source material was thymocytes. The receptors shown here come from a boy under two years old with a congenital heart defect.

The chain combines TRBV6-5 with TRBJ2-3; 8 bases align to TRBD2. J lost 0 bases, V lost 6 bases, and 8 bases had no gene match. The CDR3 is 16 residues long. The germline gives CDR1 MNHEY, CDR2 SVGAGI. As DNA, the CDR3 is TGTGCCAGCAGCTACGCGGGACTAGAAAGCACAGATACGCAGTATTTT. This sequence encodes CASSYAGLESTDTQYF.

Note on this clone: Sequence at one end of the junction differs from germline and may be a read error. V gene TRBV6-5 combines with J gene TRBJ2-3; possible D gene TRBD2, 5 bases. The CDR3 is made up of 14 amino acids. CDR1 is MNHEY and CDR2 is SVGAGI in the germline V gene. CDR3 sequence reads: CASSPSGSRDTQYF. The CDR3 nucleotides are TGTGCCAGCAGTCCCTCGGGGAGCAGAGATACGCAGTATTTT.

The J gene is TRBJ1-2, the V gene TRBV14; TRBD1 matches at 12 bases. CDR3 length: 16 residues. Germline CDR1 reads SGHDN; CDR2 reads FVKESK. V was pared by 2 bases and J by 2 bases, with 3 bases of the junction left unmatched. The CDR3 DNA reads TGTGCCAGCAGCCAATGGGACAGGGGGCGCAACTATGGCTACACCTTC. Its protein is CASSQWDRGRNYGYTF.

The rearrangement joins TRBV7-8 to TRBJ2-7; 9 nucleotides align to TRBD1. The length of the CDR3 is 17 residues. Per the germline V gene, CDR1 is SGHVS and CDR2 is FQNEAQ. Unmatched junction bases numbered 12, after V lost 5 bases and J lost 1 base. The CDR3, as DNA: TGTGCCAGCAGCGGAACCACGGGACAGGGATCATCCTACGAGCAGTACTTC. It is translated as CASSGTTGQGSSYEQYF.

This clone was seen a single time. The chain joins TRBV4-2 to TRBJ2-7; a weak D match, TRBD2 (5 bases). With 2 bases removed from V and 7 bases from J, the gap between germline ends came to 6 bases. Germline V gene sequence: CDR1 LGHNA, CDR2 YNFKEQ. The CDR3 covers 11 residues. CDR3 residues: CASSQPGEQYF. In nucleotides, the CDR3 is TGTGCCAGCAGCCAACCGGGGGAGCAGTACTTC.